Listed here are 18 T cell receptor beta chains from one sample, sequenced in a study of cytomegalovirus exposure and HLA in healthy donors. Both 60 Vbeta primers and 13 Jbeta primers went into the PCR. Sequencing was performed with immunoSEQ multiplex PCR; in TCRdb, only in-frame clones are kept and a portion is missing. Among about 160,000 clones listed, about 77% were seen once. Input material: PBMCs. All receptors derive from a man aged 30 to 39 in good health and CMV-seronegative.

The rearrangement uses TRBV19 and TRBJ2-6; D uncertain. Germline V gene sequence: CDR1 LNHDA, CDR2 SQIVND (reference sequence). CDR3 length: 16 residues. Trimming left V 5 bases short and J 0 bases short, with 11 bases between. The CDR3 bases are TGTGCCAGTAGTTTATCAGGAAGCTCTGGGGCCAACGTCCTGACTTTC. Protein product: CASSLSGSSGANVLTF.

This rearrangement joins TRBV6-5 to TRBJ2-3; the D gene is possibly TRBD2 (5 bases). V lost 2 bases to trimming and J lost 4 bases, with 10 bases between them. The germline gives CDR1 MNHEY, CDR2 SVGAGI. This CDR3 is 14 amino acids long. The CDR3 DNA is TGTGCCAGCAGTTACACCCGGACTGCAGATACGCAGTATTTT. As protein: CASSYTRTADTQYF.

This clone showed up just once. The chain carries TRBV7-9 and TRBJ2-2; possibly TRBD1 for D (6 bases). The CDR3 loop spans 17 amino acids. Per the germline V gene, CDR1 is SEHNR and CDR2 is FQNEAQ (reference sequence). The V and J ends lost 7 bases and 0 bases respectively, with 18 bases between them. DNA for the CDR3: TGTGCCAGCACCCCAATAGGGGGAAGCGCGAACACCGGGGAGCTGTTTTTT. Protein sequence: CASTPIGGSANTGELFF.

The V and J genes are TRBV7-2 and TRBJ1-2; D perhaps matches TRBD1 (5 bases). The CDR3 is made up of 13 amino acids. Germline CDR1 is SGHTA and CDR2 is FQGNSA. V was pared by 2 bases and J by 5 bases, with 9 bases between. CDR3 nucleotides: TGTGCCAGCAGCTTAAGGGGCCTGTATGGCTACACCTTC. Translated: CASSLRGLYGYTF.

The J gene is TRBJ1-1, the V gene TRBV5-6; 7 nucleotides match TRBD1. The CDR3 has 15 amino acids. V lost 0 bases and J lost 5; bases outside the gene matches: 7. From germline, CDR1 is SGHDT and CDR2 YYEEEE. CDR3 region: CASSLDAGGFTEAFF. The CDR3 region has the DNA TGTGCCAGCAGCTTGGATGCAGGGGGATTTACTGAAGCTTTCTTT. Variable domain in full (rest from reference TRBV5-6 and TRBJ1-1): DAGVTQSPTHLIKTRGQQVTLRCSPKSGHDTVSWYQQALGQGPQFIFQYYEEEERQRGNFPDRFSGHQFPNYSSELNVNALLLGDSALYLCASSLDAGGFTEAFFGQGTRLTVV.

The chain joins TRBV6-6 to TRBJ1-1; 7 nucleotides line up with TRBD1. The trim removed 5 bases at V and 7 bases at J, leaving 10 bases unmatched. This CDR3 spans 14 amino acids. Germline V CDR1 and CDR2: MNHNY, SVGAGI (reference sequence). CDR3 DNA sequence: TGTGCCAGCAGTATGGCGTTAGGGGGCATTGAAGCTTTCTTT. It yields the protein CASSMALGGIEAFF.

V gene TRBV30 combines with J gene TRBJ1-3; D is perhaps TRBD1 (5 bases). Germline V gives CDR1 GTSNPN, CDR2 SVGIG (reference sequence). The CDR3 loop spans 12 amino acids. V gave up 4 bases and J gave up 4 bases, with 8 bases separating them. This chain's CDR3 is CAWTQGGNTIYF. In nucleotides, the CDR3 is TGTGCCTGGACCCAGGGAGGAAACACCATATATTTT.

The genes are TRBV9 and TRBJ2-1; TRBD1 matches at 7 bases. CDR3 length: 14 residues. V shed 4 bases, J shed 3 bases, and the junction held 4 bases outside the gene matches. Germline CDR1 SGDLS, CDR2 YYNGEE. CDR3 coding DNA: TGTGCCAGCAGCCCCCGGGACAGCTACAATGAGCAGTTCTTC. It codes for CASSPRDSYNEQFF.

This sequence joins TRBV7-2 and TRBJ2-7, with 7 bases that match TRBD1. V was pared by 5 bases and J by 0 bases, with 7 bases of the junction left unmatched. This CDR3 is built from 15 residues. Germline V gives CDR1 SGHTA, CDR2 FQGNSA. DNA of the CDR3: TGTGCCAGCAGCCCCATCTCAGGGGGCTCCTACGAGCAGTACTTC. It codes for CASSPISGGSYEQYF.

V gene TRBV7-2 combines with J gene TRBJ2-1, with D possibly TRBD2 on 6 matching bases. CDR1 SGHTA and CDR2 FQGNSA come from the germline V gene. The V and J ends lost 6 bases and 7 bases respectively, with 13 bases between them. The CDR3 is 13 amino acids. The CDR3 bases are TGTGCCAGCAGTACGGAAGGGAGGAATGAGCAGTTCTTC. It codes for CASSTEGRNEQFF.

CDR3 loop: CAWSSGQGARGYTF. DNA for the CDR3: TGTGCCTGGAGCTCGGGACAGGGGGCTCGGGGCTACACCTTC. The V gene is TRBV30, the J gene TRBJ1-2; 12 nucleotides line up with TRBD1. Looked up from germline, CDR1 is GTSNPN and CDR2 is SVGIG (reference sequence). This CDR3 is built from 14 residues. With 3 bases clipped from V and 8 bases from J, the junction kept 7 bases outside the gene matches.

The genes are TRBV10-3 and TRBJ1-2, with D possibly TRBD1 on 6 matching bases. CDR3 length: 15 amino acids. Germline V gene lookup returns CDR1 ENHRY and CDR2 SYGVKD. V shed 4 bases and J shed 7 bases, with 19 bases lying between them. The CDR3 DNA reads as TGTGCCATCAGTGGCGCGGACAGTCATCTTGGTGGCTACACCTTC. Protein: CAISGADSHLGGYTF.

The rearrangement links TRBV28 to TRBJ2-7, with TRBD1 identical over 7 bases. CDR1 is MDHEN and CDR2 is SYDVKM in the germline V gene. V shed 6 bases, J shed 4 bases, and the junction held 9 bases outside the gene matches. This CDR3 contains 14 residues. The CDR3 DNA is TGTGCCAGCAGACGTGACAGGGAGAGATACGAGCAGTACTTC. Encoded protein: CASRRDRERYEQYF.

The chain links TRBV7-6 to TRBJ2-5, with 13 nucleotides matching TRBD2. The germline V gene has CDR1 SGHVS and CDR2 FNYEAQ. This CDR3 comprises 15 residues. V shed 1 base and J 4 bases; nucleotides not matched to a gene: 0. CDR3 loop: CASSLGTSGRETQYF. The CDR3 DNA follows: TGTGCCAGCAGCTTAGGGACTAGCGGGAGAGAGACCCAGTACTTC.

This clone was observed a single time. The rearrangement uses TRBV9 and TRBJ2-7, with 12 bases fitting TRBD2. The CDR3 covers 16 residues. The V gene's germline CDR1 is SGDLS and CDR2 YYNGEE. Trimming at V came to 0 bases and at J to 2 bases, leaving 3 bases not matched to a gene. The CDR3 DNA reads as TGTGCCAGCAGCGTAGGGCTAGCGGGAGGGGCCTACGAGCAGTACTTC. Residues: CASSVGLAGGAYEQYF.

This chain uses TRBV28 with TRBJ1-1; TRBD1 agrees at 11 bases. With V trimmed by 7 bases and J by 3 bases, 7 bases remained unmatched. CDR1 is MDHEN and CDR2 is SYDVKM in the germline V gene. This CDR3 comprises 15 residues. In DNA form, the CDR3 reads TGTGCCAGCACGTGGACAGGGGGCTTATACACTGAAGCTTTCTTT. Translation gives CASTWTGGLYTEAFF.

The rearrangement joins TRBV9 to TRBJ2-5, with D tentatively TRBD1 (6 bases). Trimming removed 0 bases at V and 4 bases at J, with 10 bases between. CDR3 length: 14 residues. Germline V gene data show CDR1 as SGDLS and CDR2 as YYNGEE. The CDR3 is CASSVEGETETQYF. The DNA for the CDR3 is TGTGCCAGCAGCGTAGAGGGGGAGACAGAGACCCAGTACTTC.

The rearrangement joins TRBV6-1 to TRBJ1-1; TRBD1 agrees at 7 bases. The junction had 13 bases not matched to a gene; V was cut back by 7 bases and J by 5 bases. The CDR3 spans 15 residues. CDR1 and CDR2 (germline): MNHNS, SASEGT. CDR3 sequence reads: CASIPVRQGWTEAFF. In nucleotides, the CDR3 is TGTGCCAGCATCCCTGTAAGACAGGGTTGGACTGAAGCTTTCTTT.